This T cell receptor (beta chain) was recorded in a study of CD8+CD57+ T cells in acquired aplastic anemia. Study background: On average, sorted CD4+ and CD8+ cells gave around 3.3 ug of DNA. Study-level findings and limits: Some 28 sequences, all CD8+ CDR3, were shared between patients and controls.

Sequenced patients had shown CD8+CD57+ cell expansion by flow cytometry. All patients had severe acquired aplastic anemia. V lost 1 base, J lost 6 bases, and 10 bases lay in between. Germline V gives CDR1 MGHDK, CDR2 SYGVNS. CDR3 length: 14 amino acids. The template used for profiling TCR beta VDJ and CDR3 was genomic DNA. TCRdb redid the calling of the reads with MiXCR, one entry per CDR3 protein. The table records 220,000 or so distinct CDR3 sequences, 60% to 80% of them present only once. On this clonotype itself: Its antigen is still unknown.

The chain uses TRBV25-1 and TRBJ1-5; D possibly corresponds to TRBD1 (6 bases). The sequencing input was sorted CD4+, CD8+, or CD8+CD57+ T cells (not recorded which) from PBMCs. The TCR sequence derives from a human donor with aplastic anemia. CDR3 residues: CASSEWGGTQPQHF. The CDR3 DNA reads as TGTGCCAGCAGTGAATGGGGGGGCACTCAGCCCCAGCATTTT.